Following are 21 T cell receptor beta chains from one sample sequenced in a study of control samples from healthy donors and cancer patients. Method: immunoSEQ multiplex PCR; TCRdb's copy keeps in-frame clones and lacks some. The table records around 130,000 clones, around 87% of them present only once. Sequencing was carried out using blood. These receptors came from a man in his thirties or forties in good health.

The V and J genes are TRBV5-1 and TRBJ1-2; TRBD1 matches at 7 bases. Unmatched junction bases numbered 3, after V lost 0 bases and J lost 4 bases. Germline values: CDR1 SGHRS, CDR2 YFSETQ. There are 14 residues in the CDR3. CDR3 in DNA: TGCGCCAGCAGCTTGGACAGGGGAGGCTATGGCTACACCTTC. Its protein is CASSLDRGGYGYTF.

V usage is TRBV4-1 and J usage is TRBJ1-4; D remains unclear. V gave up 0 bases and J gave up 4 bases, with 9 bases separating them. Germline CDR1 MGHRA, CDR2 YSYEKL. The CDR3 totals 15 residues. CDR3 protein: CASSQEGSVNEKLFF. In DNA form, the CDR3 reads TGCGCCAGCAGCCAAGAGGGGTCAGTTAATGAAAAACTGTTTTTT.

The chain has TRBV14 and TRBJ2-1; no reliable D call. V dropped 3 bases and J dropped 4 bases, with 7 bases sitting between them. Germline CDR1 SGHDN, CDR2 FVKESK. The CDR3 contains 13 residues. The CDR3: CASSQAVYNEQFF. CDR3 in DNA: TGTGCCAGCAGCCAGGCCGTGTACAATGAGCAGTTCTTC.

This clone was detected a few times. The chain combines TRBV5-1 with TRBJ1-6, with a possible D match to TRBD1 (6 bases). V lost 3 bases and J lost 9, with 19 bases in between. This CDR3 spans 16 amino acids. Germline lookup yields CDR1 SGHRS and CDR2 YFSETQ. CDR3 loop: CASSYSGQGLGSPLHF. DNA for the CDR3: TGCGCCAGCAGCTACTCTGGGCAGGGGTTGGGTTCACCCCTCCACTTT.

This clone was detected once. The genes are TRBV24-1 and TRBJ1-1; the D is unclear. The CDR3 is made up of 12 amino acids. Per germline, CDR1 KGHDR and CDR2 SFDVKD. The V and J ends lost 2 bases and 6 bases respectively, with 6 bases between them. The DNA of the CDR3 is TGTGCCACCAGTGATTCACGGGCTGAAGCTTTCTTT. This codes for CATSDSRAEAFF.

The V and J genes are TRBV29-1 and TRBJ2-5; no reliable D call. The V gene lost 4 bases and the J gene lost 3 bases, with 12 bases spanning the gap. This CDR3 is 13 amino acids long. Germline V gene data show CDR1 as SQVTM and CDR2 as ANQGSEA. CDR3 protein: CSVAYGGEETQYF. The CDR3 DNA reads TGCAGCGTTGCTTATGGCGGTGAAGAGACCCAGTACTTC.

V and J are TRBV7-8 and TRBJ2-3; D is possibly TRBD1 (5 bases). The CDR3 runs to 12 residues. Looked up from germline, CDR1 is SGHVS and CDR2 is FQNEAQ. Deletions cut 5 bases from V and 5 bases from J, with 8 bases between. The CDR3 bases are TGTGCCAGCAGCAAGGGGCGAGATACGCAGTATTTT. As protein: CASSKGRDTQYF.

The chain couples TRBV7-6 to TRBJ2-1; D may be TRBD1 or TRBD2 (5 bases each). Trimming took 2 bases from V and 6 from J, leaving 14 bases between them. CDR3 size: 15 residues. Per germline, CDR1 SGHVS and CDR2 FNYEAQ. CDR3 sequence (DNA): TGTGCCAGCAGCTTATTGGGGACGGATATCAATGAGCAGTTCTTC. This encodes CASSLLGTDINEQFF.

CDR3 nucleotides: TGTGCCAGCTTCTTTGGGGGGCGCGGCACTGAAGCTTTCTTT. It codes for CASFFGGRGTEAFF. The rearrangement joins TRBV2 to TRBJ1-1, with D possibly matching TRBD1 (6 bases). Trimming removed 8 bases at V and 4 bases at J, with 17 bases between. Germline CDR1 and CDR2: SNHLY and FYNNEI. This CDR3 comprises 14 residues.

CDR3 residues: CASSLQTGSTEAFF. CDR3 coding DNA: TGCGCCAGCAGCCTCCAGACAGGGAGCACTGAAGCTTTCTTT. V usage is TRBV4-1 and J usage is TRBJ1-1, with TRBD1 identical over 7 bases. This CDR3 is 14 amino acids long. With V trimmed by 4 bases and J by 4 bases, 6 bases remained unmatched. Germline assignment: CDR1 MGHRA and CDR2 YSYEKL.

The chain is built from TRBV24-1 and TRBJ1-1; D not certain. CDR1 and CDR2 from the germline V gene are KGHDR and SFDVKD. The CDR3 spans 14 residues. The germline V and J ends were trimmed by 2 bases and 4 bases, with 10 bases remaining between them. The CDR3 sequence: CATSDSVLGTEAFF. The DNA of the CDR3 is TGTGCCACCAGTGATTCGGTTCTGGGCACTGAAGCTTTCTTT.

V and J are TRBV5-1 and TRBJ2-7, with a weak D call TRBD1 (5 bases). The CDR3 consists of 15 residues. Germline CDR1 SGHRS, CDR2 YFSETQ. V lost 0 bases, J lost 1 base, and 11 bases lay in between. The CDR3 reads CASSLAAGQSYEQYF. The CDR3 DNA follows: TGCGCCAGCAGCTTGGCTGCAGGGCAGTCCTACGAGCAGTACTTC. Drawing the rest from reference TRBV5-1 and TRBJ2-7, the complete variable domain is KAGVTQTPRYLIKTRGQQVTLSCSPISGHRSVSWYQQTPGQGLQFLFEYFSETQRNKGNFPGRFSGRQFSNSRSEMNVSTLELGDSALYLCASSLAAGQSYEQYFGPGTRLTVT.

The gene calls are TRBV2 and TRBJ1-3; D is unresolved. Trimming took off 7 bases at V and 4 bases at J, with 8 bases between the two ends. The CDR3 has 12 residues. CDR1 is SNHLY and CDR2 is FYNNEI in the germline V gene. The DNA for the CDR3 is TGTGCCAGCAAAGAGGACGGAAACACCATATATTTT. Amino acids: CASKEDGNTIYF. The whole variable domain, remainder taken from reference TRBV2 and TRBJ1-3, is EPEVTQTPSHQVTQMGQEVILRCVPISNHLYFYWYRQILGQKVEFLVSFYNNEISEKSEIFDDQFSVERPDGSNFTLKIRSTKLEDSAMYFCASKEDGNTIYFGEGSWLTVV.

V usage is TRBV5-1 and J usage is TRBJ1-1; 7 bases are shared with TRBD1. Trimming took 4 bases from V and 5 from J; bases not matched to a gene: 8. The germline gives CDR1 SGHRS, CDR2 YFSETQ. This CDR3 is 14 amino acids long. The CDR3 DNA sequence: TGCGCCAGCAGCCCCGGACAGGAAGGGACTGAAGCTTTCTTT. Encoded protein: CASSPGQEGTEAFF.

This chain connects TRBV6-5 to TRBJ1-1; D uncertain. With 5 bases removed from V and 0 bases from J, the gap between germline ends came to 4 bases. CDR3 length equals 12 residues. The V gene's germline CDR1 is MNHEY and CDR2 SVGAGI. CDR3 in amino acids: CASSTVNTEAFF. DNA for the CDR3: TGTGCCAGCAGTACCGTGAACACTGAAGCTTTCTTT.

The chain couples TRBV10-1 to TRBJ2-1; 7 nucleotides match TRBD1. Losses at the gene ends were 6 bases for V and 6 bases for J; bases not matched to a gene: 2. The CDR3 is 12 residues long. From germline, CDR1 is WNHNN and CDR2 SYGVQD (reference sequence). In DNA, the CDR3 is TGCGCCAGCAGCGGGACAGTCAATGAGCAGTTCTTC. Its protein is CASSGTVNEQFF.

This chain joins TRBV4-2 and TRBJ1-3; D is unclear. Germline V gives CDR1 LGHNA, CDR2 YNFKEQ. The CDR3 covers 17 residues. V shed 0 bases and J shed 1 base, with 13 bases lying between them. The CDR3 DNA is TGTGCCAGCAGCCAAGATCCGACGGCATCATCTGGAAACACCATATATTTT. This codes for CASSQDPTASSGNTIYF.

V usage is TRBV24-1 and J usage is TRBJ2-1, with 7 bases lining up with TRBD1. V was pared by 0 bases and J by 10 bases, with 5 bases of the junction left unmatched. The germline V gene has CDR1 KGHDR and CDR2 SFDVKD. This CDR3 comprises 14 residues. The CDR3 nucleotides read TGTGCCACCAGTGATTTGGTAGGGGGCAAGGAGCAGTTCTTC. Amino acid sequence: CATSDLVGGKEQFF.

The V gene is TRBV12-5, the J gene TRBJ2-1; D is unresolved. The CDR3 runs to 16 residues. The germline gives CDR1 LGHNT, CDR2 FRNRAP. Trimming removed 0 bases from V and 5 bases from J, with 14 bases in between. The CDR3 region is CASGLVVVARDNEQFF. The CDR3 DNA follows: TGTGCTAGTGGTTTGGTCGTTGTCGCGAGAGACAATGAGCAGTTCTTC.

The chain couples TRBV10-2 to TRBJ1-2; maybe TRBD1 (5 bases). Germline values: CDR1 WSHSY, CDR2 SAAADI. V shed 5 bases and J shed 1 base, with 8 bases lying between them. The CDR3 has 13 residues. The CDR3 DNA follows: TGCGCCAGCAGTTGGGACGGTAACTATGGCTACACCTTC. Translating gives CASSWDGNYGYTF.

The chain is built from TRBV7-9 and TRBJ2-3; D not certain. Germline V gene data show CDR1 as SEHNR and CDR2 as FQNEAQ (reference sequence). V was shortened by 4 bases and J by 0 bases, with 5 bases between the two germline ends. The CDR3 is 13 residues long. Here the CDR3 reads CASSSSSTDTQYF. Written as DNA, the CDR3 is TGTGCCAGCAGCTCTTCTAGCACAGATACGCAGTATTTT.